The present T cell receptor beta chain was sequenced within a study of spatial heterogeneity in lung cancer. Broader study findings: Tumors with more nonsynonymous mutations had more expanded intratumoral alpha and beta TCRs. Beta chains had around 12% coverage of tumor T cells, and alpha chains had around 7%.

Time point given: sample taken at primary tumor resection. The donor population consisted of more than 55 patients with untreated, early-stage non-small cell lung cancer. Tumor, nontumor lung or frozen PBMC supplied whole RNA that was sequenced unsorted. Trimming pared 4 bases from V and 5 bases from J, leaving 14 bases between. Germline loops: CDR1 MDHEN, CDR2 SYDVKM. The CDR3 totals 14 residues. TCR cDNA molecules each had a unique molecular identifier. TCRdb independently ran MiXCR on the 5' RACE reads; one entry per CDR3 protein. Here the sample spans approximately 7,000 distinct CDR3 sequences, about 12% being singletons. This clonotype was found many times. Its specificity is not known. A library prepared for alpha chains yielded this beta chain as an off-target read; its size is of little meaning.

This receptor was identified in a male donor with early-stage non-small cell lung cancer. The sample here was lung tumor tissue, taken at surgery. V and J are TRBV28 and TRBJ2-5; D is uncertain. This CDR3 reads CASSSPRYGETQYF. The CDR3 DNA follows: TGTGCCAGCAGTTCCCCCCGGTATGGGGAGACCCAGTACTTC.